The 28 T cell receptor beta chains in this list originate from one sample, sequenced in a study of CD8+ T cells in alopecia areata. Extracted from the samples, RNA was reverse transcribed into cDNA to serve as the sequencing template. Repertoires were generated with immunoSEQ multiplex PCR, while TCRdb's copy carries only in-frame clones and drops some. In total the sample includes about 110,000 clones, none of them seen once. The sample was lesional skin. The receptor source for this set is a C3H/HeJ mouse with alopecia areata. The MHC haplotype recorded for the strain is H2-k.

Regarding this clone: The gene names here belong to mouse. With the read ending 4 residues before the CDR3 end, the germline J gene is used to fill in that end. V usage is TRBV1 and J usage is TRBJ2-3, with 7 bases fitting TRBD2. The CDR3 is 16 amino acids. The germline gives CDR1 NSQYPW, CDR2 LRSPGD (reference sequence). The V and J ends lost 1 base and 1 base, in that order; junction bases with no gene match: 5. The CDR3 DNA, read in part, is TGCACCTGCAGTGCAGGGCTGGGGGACCGTGCAGAA. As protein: CTCSAGLGDRAE. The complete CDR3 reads CTCSAGLGDRAETLYF.

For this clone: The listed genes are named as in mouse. The CDR3 is CASSPYNERLFF. The sequenced CDR3 bases are TGTGCCAGCAGCCCTTACAACGAA. This sequence joins TRBV19 and TRBJ1-4; D unclear. The read ends 4 residues before the CDR3 terminus; that terminus is restored from the germline J gene. The CDR3 extends over 12 amino acids. The ends were cut back, 5 bases at V and 4 bases at J, with 6 bases in the middle. Germline-derived CDR1 and CDR2 are FNHDT and SITEND (reference sequence).

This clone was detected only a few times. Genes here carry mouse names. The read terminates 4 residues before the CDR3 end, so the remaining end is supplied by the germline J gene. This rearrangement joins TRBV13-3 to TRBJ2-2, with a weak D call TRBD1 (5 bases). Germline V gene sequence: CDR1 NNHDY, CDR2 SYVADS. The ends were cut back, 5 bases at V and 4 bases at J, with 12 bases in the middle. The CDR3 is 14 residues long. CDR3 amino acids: CASSPRVGTGQLYF. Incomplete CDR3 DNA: TGTGCCAGCAGCCCCAGGGTCGGCACCGGG.

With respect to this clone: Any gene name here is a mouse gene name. CDR3 loop: CASMLRTSNTEVFF. Incomplete CDR3 DNA: TGTGCCAGCATGTTAAGGACATCAAACACA. V usage is TRBV13-3 and J usage is TRBJ1-1; a weak D match, TRBD1 (5 bases). The sequence runs out 4 residues before the end of the CDR3; the remainder is reconstructed from the germline J gene. V was trimmed by 6 bases and J by 0 bases, leaving 12 bases between them. The V gene's germline CDR1 is NNHDY and CDR2 SYVADS. This CDR3 spans 14 amino acids.

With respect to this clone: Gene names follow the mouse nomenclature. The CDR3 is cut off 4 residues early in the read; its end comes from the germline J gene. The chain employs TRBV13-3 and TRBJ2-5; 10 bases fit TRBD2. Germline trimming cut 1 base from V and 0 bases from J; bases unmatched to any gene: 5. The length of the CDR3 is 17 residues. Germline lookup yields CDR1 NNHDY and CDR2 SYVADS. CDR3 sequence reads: CASSDLGGPVNQDTQYF. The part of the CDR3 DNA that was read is TGTGCCAGCAGTGATCTGGGGGGGCCCGTTAACCAAGAC.

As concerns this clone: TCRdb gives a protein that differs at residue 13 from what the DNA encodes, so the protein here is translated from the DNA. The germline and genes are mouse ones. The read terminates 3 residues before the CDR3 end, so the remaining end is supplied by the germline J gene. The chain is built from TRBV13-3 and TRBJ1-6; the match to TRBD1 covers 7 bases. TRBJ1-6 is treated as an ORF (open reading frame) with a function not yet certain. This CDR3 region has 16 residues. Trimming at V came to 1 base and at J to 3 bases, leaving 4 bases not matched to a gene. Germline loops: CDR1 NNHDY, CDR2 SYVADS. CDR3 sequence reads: CASSDYGTVYNSPLYF. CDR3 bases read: TGTGCCAGCAGTGATTATGGGACAGTCTATAATTCGCCC.

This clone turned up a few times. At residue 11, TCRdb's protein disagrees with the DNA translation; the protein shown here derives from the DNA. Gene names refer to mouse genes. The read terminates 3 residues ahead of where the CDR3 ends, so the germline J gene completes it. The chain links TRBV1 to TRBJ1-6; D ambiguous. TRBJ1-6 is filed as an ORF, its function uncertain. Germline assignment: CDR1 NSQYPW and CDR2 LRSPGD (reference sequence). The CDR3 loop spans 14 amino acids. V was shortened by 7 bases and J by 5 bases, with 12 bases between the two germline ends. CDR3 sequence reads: CTCKSTMNNSPLYF. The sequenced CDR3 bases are TGCACCTGCAAGTCGACAATGAATAATTCGCCC.

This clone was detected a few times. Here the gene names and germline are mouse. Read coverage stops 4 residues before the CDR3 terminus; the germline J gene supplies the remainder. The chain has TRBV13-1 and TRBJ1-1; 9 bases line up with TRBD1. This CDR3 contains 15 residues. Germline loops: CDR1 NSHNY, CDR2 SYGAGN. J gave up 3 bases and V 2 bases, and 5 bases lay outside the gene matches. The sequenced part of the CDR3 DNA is TGTGCCAGCAGTGACACCGGGACAGGGCACACA. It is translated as CASSDTGTGHT. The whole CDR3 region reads CASSDTGTGHTEVFF.

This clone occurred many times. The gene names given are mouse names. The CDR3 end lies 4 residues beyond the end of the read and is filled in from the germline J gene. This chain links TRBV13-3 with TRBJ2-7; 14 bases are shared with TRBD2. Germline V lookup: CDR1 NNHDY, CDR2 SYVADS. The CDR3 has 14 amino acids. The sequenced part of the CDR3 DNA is TGTGCCAGCAGTGGGGACTGGGGGGGCGAT. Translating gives CASSGDWGGD. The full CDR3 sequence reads CASSGDWGGDEQYF.

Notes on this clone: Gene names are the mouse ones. CDR3 DNA (partial): TGTGCCAGCAGTGGGGGACAGGGAGGGGGCTCC. Translating gives CASSGGQGGGS. The whole CDR3 sequence is CASSGGQGGGSDYTF. The V call is TRBV13-3, the J call TRBJ1-2, with 9 bases that match TRBD1. The read stops 4 residues short of the end of the CDR3; the missing end is completed from the germline J gene. V gave up 3 bases and J gave up 4 bases; unmatched junction bases: 7. Looked up from germline, CDR1 is NNHDY and CDR2 is SYVADS. The CDR3 runs 15 residues.

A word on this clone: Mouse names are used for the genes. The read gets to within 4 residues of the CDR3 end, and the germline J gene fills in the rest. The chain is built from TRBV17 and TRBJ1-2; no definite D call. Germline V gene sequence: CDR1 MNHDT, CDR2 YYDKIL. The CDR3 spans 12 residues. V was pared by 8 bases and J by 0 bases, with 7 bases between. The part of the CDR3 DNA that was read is TGTGCTAGCCCACATCCAAACTCC. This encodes CASPHPNS. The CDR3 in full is CASPHPNSDYTF.

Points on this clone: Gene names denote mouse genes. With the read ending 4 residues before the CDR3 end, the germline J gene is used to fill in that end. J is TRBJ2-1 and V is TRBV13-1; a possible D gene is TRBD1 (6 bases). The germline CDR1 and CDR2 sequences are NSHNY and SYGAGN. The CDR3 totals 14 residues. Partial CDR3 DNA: TGTGCCAGCAGTGATGCAACAGGGCGAGCT. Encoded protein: CASSDATGRA. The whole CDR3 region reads CASSDATGRAEQFF.

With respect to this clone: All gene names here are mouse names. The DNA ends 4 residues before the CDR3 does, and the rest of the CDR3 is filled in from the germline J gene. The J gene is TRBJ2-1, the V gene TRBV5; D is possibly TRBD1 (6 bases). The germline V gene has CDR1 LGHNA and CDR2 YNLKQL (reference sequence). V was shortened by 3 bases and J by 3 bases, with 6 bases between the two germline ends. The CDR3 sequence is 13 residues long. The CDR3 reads CASSHRGYAEQFF. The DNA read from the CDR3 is TGTGCCAGCAGCCACAGGGGCTATGCT.

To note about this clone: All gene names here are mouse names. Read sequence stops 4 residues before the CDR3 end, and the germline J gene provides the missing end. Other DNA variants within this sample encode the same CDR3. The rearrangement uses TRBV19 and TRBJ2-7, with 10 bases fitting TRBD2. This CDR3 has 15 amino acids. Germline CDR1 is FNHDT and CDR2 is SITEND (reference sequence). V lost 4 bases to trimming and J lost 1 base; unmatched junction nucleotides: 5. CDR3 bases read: TGTGCCAGCAGTCCCGGGACTGGGGCGTCCTAT. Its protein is CASSPGTGASY. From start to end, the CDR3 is CASSPGTGASYEQYF.

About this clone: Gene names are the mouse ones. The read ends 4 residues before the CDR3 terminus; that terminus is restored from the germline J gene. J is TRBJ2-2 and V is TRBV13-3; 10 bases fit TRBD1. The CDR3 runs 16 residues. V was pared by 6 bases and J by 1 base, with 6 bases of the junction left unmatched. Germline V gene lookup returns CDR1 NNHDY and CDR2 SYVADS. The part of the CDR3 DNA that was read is TGTGCCAGCACGGACAGGGGGTCAGAAAACACCGGG. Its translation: CASTDRGSENTG. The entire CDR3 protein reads CASTDRGSENTGQLYF.

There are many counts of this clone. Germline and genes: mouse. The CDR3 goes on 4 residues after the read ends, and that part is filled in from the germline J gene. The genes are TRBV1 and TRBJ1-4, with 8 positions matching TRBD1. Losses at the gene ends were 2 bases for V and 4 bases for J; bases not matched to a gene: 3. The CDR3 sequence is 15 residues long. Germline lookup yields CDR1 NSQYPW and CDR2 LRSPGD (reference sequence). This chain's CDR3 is CTCSAPDRGNERLFF. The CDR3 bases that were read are TGCACCTGCAGTGCACCAGACAGGGGCAACGAA.

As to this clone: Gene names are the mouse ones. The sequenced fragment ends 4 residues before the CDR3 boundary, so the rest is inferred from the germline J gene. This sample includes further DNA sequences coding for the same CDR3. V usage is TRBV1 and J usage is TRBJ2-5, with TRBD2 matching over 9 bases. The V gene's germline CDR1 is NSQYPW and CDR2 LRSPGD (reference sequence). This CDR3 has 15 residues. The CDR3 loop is CTCSADWGGGDTQYF. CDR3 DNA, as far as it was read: TGCACCTGCAGTGCAGATTGGGGGGGCGGAGAC.

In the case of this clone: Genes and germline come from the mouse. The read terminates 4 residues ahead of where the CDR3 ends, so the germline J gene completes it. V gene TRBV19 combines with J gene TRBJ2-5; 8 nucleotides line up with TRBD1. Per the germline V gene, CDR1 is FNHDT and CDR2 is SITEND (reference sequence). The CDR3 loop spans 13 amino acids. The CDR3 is CASRRTGKDTQYF. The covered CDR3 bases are TGTGCCAGCAGGAGGACAGGGAAAGAC.

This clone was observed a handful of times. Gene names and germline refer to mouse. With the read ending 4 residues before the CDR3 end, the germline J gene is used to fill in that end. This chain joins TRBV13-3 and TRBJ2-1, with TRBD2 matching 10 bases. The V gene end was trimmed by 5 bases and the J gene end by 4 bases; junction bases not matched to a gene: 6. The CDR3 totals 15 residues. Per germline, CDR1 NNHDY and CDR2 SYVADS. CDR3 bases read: TGTGCCAGCAGCACTGGGGGGGGGCGATATGCT. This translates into CASSTGGGRYA. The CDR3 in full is CASSTGGGRYAEQFF.

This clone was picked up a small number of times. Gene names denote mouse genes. The CDR3 reads CAWTGYEQYF. The sequenced CDR3 bases are TGTGCCTGGACTGGCTAT. The chain carries TRBV31 and TRBJ2-7; D is uncertain. The observed sequence ends 4 residues before the CDR3 terminus, with the missing tail filled in from the germline J gene. CDR3 length equals 10 residues. Germline lookup yields CDR1 GKSSPN and CDR2 SITVG. V was shortened by 4 bases and J by 3 bases, with 4 bases between the two germline ends. Supplemented by reference TRBV31 and TRBJ2-7, the full variable domain reads AQTIHQWPVAEIKAVGSPLSLGCTIKGKSSPNLYWYWQATGGTLQQLFYSITVGQVESVVQLNLSASRPKDDQFILSTEKLLLSHSGFYLCAWTGYEQYFGPGTRLTVL.

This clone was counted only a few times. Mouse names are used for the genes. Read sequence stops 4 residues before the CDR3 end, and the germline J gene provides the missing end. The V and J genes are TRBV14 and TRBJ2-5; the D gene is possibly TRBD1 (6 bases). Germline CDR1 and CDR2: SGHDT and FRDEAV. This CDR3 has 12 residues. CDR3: CASRQGRDTQYF. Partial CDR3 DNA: TGTGCCAGCAGACAGGGAAGAGAC.

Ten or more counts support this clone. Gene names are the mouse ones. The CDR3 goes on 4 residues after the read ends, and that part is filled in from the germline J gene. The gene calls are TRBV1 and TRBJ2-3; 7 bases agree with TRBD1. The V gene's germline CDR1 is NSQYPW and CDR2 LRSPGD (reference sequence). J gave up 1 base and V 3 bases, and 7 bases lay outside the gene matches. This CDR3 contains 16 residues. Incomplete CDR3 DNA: TGCACCTGCAGTGCCCCAGACAGGGCGGGTGCAGAA. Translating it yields CTCSAPDRAGAE. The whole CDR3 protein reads CTCSAPDRAGAETLYF.

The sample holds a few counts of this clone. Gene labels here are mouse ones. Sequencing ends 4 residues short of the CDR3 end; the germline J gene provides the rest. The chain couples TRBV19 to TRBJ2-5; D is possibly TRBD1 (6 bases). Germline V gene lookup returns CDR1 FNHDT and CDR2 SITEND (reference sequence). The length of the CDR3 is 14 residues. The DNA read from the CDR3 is TGTGCCAGCAGTATAGTGGGGAGGGGGGAC. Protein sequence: CASSIVGRGD. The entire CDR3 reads CASSIVGRGDTQYF.

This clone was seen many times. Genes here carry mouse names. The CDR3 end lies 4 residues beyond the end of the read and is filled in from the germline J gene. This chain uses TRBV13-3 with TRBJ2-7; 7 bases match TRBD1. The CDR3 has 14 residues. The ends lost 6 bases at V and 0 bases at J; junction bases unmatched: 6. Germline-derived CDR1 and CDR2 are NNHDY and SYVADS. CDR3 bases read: TGTGCCAGCAACCCGACAGGGAGCTCCTAT. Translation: CASNPTGSSY. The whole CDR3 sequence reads CASNPTGSSYEQYF.

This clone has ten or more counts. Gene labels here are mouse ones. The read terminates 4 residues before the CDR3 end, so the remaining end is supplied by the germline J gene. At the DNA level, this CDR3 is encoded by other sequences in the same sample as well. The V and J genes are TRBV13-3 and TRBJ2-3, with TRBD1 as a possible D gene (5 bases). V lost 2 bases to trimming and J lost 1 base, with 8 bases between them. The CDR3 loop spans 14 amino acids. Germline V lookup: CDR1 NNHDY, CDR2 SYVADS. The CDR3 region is CASSEAGRAETLYF. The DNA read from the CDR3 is TGTGCCAGCAGTGAGGCAGGGCGTGCAGAA.

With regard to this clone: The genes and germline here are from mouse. CDR3: CASSERQQDTQYF. Incomplete CDR3 DNA: TGTGCCAGCAGTGAAAGACAACAAGAC. This sequence joins TRBV13-3 and TRBJ2-5; no clear D. The CDR3 goes on 4 residues after the read ends, and that part is filled in from the germline J gene. The CDR3 has 13 residues. In germline, CDR1 is NNHDY, CDR2 SYVADS. V was clipped by 2 bases and J by 3 bases, with 7 bases between them.

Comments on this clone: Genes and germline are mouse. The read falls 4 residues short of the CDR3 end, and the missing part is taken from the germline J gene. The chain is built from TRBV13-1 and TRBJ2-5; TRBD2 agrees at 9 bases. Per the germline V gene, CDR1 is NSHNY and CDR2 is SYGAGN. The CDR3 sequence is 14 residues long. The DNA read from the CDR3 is TGTGCCAGCAGTGACGGGGACTGGGACGAC. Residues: CASSDGDWDD. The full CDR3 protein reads CASSDGDWDDTQYF.

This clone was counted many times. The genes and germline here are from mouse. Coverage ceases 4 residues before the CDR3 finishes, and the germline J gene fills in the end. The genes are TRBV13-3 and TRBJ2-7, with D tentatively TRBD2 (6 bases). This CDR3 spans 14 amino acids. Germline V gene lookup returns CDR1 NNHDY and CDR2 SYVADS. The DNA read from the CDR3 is TGTGCCAGCATATACGGGGGGATGTTTTAT. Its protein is CASIYGGMFY. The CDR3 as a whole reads CASIYGGMFYEQYF.